The clone carrying this T cell receptor beta chain was found a few times. The data are from a study of patients and donors after allogeneic stem cell transplantation. TCRdb reprocessed the RT-PCR reads via MiXCR and lists one record per CDR3 protein. This table holds approximately 200,000 distinct CDR3 sequences, more than 35% found once. Germline CDR1 is SQVTM and CDR2 is ANQGSEA. V lost 0 bases and J 6 bases, leaving 8 bases between the germline ends. The CDR3 extends over 12 amino acids. The chain combines TRBV29-1 with TRBJ1-1; perhaps TRBD1 as D (5 bases). Sequenced input: blood, either unsorted or a sorted T cell fraction (not recorded which). This clonotype was sampled from a human donor who was either an allogeneic HSCT recipient or a stem cell or donor lymphocyte infusion donor (not recorded which). It is not recorded whose cells these are; they may come from a transplant donor. The CDR3 DNA reads TGCAGCGTTGAAGATCGGGACCCTGAAGCTTTCTTT. Protein: CSVEDRDPEAFF.